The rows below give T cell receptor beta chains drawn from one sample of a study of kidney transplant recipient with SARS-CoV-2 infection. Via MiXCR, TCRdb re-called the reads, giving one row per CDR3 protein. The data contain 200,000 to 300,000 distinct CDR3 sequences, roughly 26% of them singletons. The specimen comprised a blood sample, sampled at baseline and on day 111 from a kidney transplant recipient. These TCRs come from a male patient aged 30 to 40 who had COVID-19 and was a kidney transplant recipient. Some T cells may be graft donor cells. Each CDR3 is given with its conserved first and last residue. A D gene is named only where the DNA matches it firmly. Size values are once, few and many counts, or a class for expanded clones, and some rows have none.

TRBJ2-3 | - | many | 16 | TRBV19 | CASSIGKASGRNTQYF | TGTGCCAGTAGTATTGGAAAGGCATCGGGGAGAAATACGCAGTATTTT
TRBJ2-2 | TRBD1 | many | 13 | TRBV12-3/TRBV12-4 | CASTRDRGGELFF | TGTGCCAGCACCCGGGACAGGGGCGGGGAGCTGTTTTTT
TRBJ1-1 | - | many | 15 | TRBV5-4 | CASSPAGTSNTEAFF | TGTGCCAGCAGTCCAGCCGGGACATCGAATACTGAAGCTTTCTTT
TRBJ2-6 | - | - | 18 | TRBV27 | CASTSYWKAVSGANVLTF | TGTGCCAGCACTAGTTATTGGAAGGCGGTCTCTGGGGCCAACGTCCTGACTTTC
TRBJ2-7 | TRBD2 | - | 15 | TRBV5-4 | CASSSGREGSYEQHF | TGTGCCAGCAGCTCCGGGCGGGAGGGCTCCTACGAGCAGCACTTC
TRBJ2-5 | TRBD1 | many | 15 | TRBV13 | CASSSAGTGLETQYF | TGTGCCAGCAGCTCCGCGGGGACAGGGCTTGAGACCCAGTACTTC
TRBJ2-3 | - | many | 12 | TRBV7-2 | CASSLAGRTQYF | TGTGCCAGCAGCTTAGCGGGCCGTACGCAGTATTTT
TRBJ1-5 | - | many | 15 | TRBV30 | CAWSRGGISNQPQHF | TGTGCCTGGAGTCGCGGAGGTATTAGCAATCAGCCCCAGCATTTT
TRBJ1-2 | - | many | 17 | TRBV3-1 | CASSWVHTLRKTYGYTF | TGTGCCAGCAGCTGGGTTCACACCCTTCGAAAGACCTATGGCTACACCTTC
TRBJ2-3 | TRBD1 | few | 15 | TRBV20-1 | CSARDPQGVTDTQYF | TGCAGTGCTAGAGATCCACAGGGGGTGACAGATACGCAGTATTTT
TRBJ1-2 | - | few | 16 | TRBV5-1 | CASRVGSVRKTYGYTF | TGCGCCAGCAGGGTGGGATCGGTTCGAAAGACCTATGGCTACACCTTC
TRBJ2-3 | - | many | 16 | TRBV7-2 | CASSLALGVRTDTQYF | TGTGCCAGCAGCTTAGCGCTGGGAGTACGGACAGATACGCAGTATTTT
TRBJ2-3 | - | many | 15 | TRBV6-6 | CASSFTGAYTDTQYF | TGTGCCAGCAGTTTCACCGGGGCGTACACAGATACGCAGTATTTT
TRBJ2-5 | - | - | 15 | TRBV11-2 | CASSLIRVAQETQYF | TGTGCCAGCAGCTTGATCAGGGTAGCCCAAGAGACCCAGTACTTC
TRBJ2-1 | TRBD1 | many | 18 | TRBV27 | CASSLRTGQGTSYNEQFF | TGTGCCAGCAGTCTAAGAACAGGACAGGGGACGTCCTACAATGAGCAGTTCTTC
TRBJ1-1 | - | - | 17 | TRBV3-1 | CASSLNSPISIRTEAFF | TGTGCCAGCAGCCTGAACAGTCCCATTTCAATTCGCACTGAAGCTTTCTTT
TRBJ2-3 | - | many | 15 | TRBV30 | CAWSRGGTSTDTQYF | TGTGCCTGGAGCAGAGGTGGAACTAGCACAGATACGCAGTATTTT
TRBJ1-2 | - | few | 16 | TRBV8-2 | CGSCDVDSRKTYGYTF | TGTGGCAGTTGTGACGTTGATAGCCGAAAGACCTATGGCTACACCTTC
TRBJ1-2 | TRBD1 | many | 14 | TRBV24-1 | CATSEFDRAHGYTF | TGTGCCACCAGTGAGTTTGACAGGGCCCATGGCTACACCTTC
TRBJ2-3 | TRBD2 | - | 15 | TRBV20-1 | CSARGAGGLTDTQYF | TGCAGTGCTAGGGGGGCGGGGGGTCTCACAGATACGCAGTATTTT
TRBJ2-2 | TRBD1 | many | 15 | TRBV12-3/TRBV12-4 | CASSPGQGSTGELFF | TGTGCCAGCAGTCCCGGACAGGGTAGCACCGGGGAGCTGTTTTTT
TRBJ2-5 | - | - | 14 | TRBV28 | CASNMRVSGKTQYF | TGTGCCAGCAATATGAGGGTTTCGGGAAAGACCCAGTACTTC
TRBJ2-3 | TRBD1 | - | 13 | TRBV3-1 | CASSRQGNQPQYF | TGTGCCAGCAGCCGACAGGGAAATCAGCCCCAGTATTTT
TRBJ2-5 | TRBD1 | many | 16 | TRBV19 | CASSMPTGGAEETQYF | TGTGCCAGTAGTATGCCTACAGGGGGCGCGGAGGAGACCCAGTACTTC
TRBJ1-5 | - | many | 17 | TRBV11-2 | CASSFGLRQYSNQPQHF | TGTGCCAGCAGCTTCGGGCTAAGACAGTATAGCAATCAGCCCCAGCATTTT
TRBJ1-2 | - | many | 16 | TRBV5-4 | CASKSGVPGKTYGYTF | TGTGCCAGCAAGTCGGGCGTACCAGGAAAGACCTATGGCTACACCTTC
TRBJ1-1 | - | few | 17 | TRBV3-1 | CASSTWSPISIRTEAFF | TGTGCCAGCAGCACCTGGTCTCCCATTTCAATTCGCACTGAAGCTTTCTTT
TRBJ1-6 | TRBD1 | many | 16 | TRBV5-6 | CASSLEGGQGSSPLHF | TGTGCCAGCAGCCTGGAAGGGGGACAGGGCTCTTCACCCCTCCACTTT
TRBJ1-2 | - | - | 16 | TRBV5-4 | CAGVSSVPGKTYGYTF | TGTGCCGGCGTATCTTCCGTACCAGGAAAGACATATGGCTACACCTTC
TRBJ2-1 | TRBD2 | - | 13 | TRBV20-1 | CSAPKREGGEQFF | TGCAGTGCTCCAAAGCGGGAGGGGGGTGAGCAGTTCTTC
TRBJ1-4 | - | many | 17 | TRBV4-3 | CASSQDLRFISNEKLFF | TGCGCCAGCAGCCAAGATCTTAGGTTTATATCCAATGAAAAACTGTTTTTT
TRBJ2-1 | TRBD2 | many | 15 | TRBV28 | CASSRPGLAGDEQFF | TGTGCCAGCAGTCGTCCGGGACTAGCGGGAGATGAGCAGTTCTTC
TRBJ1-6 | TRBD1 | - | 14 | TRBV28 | CACSLSRGSSPLHF | TGTGCCTGCAGTTTATCCAGGGGGAGTTCACCCCTCCACTTT
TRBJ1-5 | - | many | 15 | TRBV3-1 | CASSFEGRHHQPQHF | TGTGCCAGCAGCTTTGAGGGTCGGCATCATCAGCCCCAGCATTTT
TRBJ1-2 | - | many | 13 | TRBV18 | CASSPLARDGYTF | TGTGCCAGCTCACCACTTGCACGGGACGGCTACACCTTC
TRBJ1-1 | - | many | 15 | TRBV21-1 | CASSRYRVLNTEAFF | TGTGCCAGCAGCAGGTACAGGGTCTTGAACACTGAAGCTTTCTTT
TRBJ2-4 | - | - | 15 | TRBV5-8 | CVSSLEGLAKNIQYF | TGTGTCAGCAGCCTGGAGGGGCTAGCCAAAAACATTCAGTACTTC
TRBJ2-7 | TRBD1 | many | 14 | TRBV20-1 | CSARDPGQGSEQYF | TGCAGTGCTAGAGACCCGGGACAGGGATCCGAGCAGTACTTC
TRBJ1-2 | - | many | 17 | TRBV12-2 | CASRVTGTPRKTYGYTF | TGTGCAAGTCGCGTCACAGGGACTCCACGAAAGACCTATGGCTACACCTTC
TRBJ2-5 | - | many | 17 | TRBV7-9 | CASSLGRATDFQETQYF | TGTGCCAGCAGCTTAGGTCGTGCGACAGACTTTCAAGAGACCCAGTACTTC
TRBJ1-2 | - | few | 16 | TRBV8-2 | CGSALADSRKTYGYTF | TGTGGCAGTGCCTTAGCTGATAGCCGAAAGACCTATGGCTACACCTTC
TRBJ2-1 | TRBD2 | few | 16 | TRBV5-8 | CASSLGPAGGHHEQFF | TGTGCCAGCAGCTTGGGTCCAGCGGGGGGGCACCATGAGCAGTTCTTC